This passage covers 7 T cell receptor beta chains from one sample sequenced in a study of T cell responses to AZD1222 COVID-19 vaccine. TCRdb keeps only in-frame clones here, not all; method: immunoSEQ multiplex PCR. The table includes around 92,000 clones, 65% to 90% detected once. Material: peripheral blood, obtained on day 0 of AZD1222 vaccination. The receptors were sampled from an adult in good health.

This chain connects TRBV19 to TRBJ1-1; no definite D call. CDR3 size: 14 residues. Germline values: CDR1 LNHDA, CDR2 SQIVND (reference sequence). V lost 6 bases and J lost 6, with 17 bases in between. The DNA of the CDR3 is TGTGCCAGTAGGATATCAGGATCAGGATCTGAAGCTTTCTTT. Protein sequence: CASRISGSGSEAFF.

The chain has TRBV5-1 and TRBJ2-5; 9 nucleotides agree with TRBD1. Germline V CDR1 and CDR2: SGHRS, YFSETQ. With 5 bases clipped from V and 5 bases from J, the junction kept 7 bases outside the gene matches. The CDR3 is made up of 14 amino acids. The CDR3 is CASSLDRGEETQYF. CDR3 sequence (DNA): TGCGCCAGCAGTCTGGACAGGGGAGAGGAGACCCAGTACTTC. The full variable domain, with the rest looked up from reference TRBV5-1 and TRBJ2-5, is KAGVTQTPRYLIKTRGQQVTLSCSPISGHRSVSWYQQTPGQGLQFLFEYFSETQRNKGNFPGRFSGRQFSNSRSEMNVSTLELGDSALYLCASSLDRGEETQYFGPGTRLLVL.

This clone was observed once. This sequence joins TRBV6-5 and TRBJ1-2; tentatively, D is TRBD1 (5 bases). This CDR3 has 12 amino acids. CDR1 MNHEY and CDR2 SVGAGI come from the germline V gene. V was shortened by 7 bases and J by 5 bases, with 11 bases between the two germline ends. The CDR3 reads CASTEGRYGYTF. In DNA form, the CDR3 reads TGTGCCAGCACCGAGGGGCGGTATGGCTACACCTTC.

In this sample, this clone turned up once. This CDR3 is also generated by other DNA sequences in the sample. The CDR3 region is CASSLAGGPDEQYF. CDR3 nucleotides: TGTGCCAGCAGCTTAGCGGGAGGGCCCGACGAGCAGTACTTC. The rearrangement uses TRBV7-2 and TRBJ2-7, with 7 bases aligning to TRBD2. V lost 0 bases to trimming and J lost 5 bases; unmatched junction nucleotides: 4. This CDR3 region has 14 residues. Germline V gene data show CDR1 as SGHTA and CDR2 as FQGNSA.

The chain employs TRBV27 and TRBJ2-2; D ambiguous. V shed 6 bases and J shed 7 bases, with 12 bases lying between them. This CDR3 region has 13 residues. The germline gives CDR1 MNHEY, CDR2 SMNVEV (reference sequence). The CDR3 loop is CASSPRVSGELFF. The CDR3 DNA is TGTGCCAGCAGCCCCCGGGTTAGCGGGGAGCTGTTTTTT.

V gene TRBV5-8 combines with J gene TRBJ1-6; TRBD1 agrees at 11 bases. The CDR3 is 15 residues long. CDR1 is SGHTS, CDR2 YDEGEE, per germline. Unmatched junction bases numbered 2, after V lost 4 bases and J lost 5 bases. CDR3 in amino acids: CASSAGQGDNSPLHF. In DNA form, the CDR3 reads TGTGCCAGCAGCGCGGGACAGGGGGATAATTCACCCCTCCACTTT.

The chain uses TRBV14 and TRBJ1-1, with unresolved D. CDR1 is SGHDN, CDR2 FVKESK, per germline. The CDR3 runs to 14 residues. V was cut by 1 base and J by 4 bases, with 10 bases left in between. CDR3 residues: CASSQGAGLTEAFF. The CDR3 nucleotides read TGTGCCAGCAGCCAAGGAGCTGGCCTCACTGAAGCTTTCTTT.